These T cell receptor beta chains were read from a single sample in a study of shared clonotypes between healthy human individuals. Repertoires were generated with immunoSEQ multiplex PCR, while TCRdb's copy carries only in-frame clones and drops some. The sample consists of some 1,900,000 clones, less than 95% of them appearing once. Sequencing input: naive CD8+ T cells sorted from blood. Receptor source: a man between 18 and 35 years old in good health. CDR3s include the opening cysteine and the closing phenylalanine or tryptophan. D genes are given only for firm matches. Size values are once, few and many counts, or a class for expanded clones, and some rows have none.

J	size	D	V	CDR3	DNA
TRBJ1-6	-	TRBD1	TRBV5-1	CASSLRQQGAYSPLHF	TGCGCCAGCAGTCTACGCCAACAGGGGGCTTATTCACCCCTCCACTTT
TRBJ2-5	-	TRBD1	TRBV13	CASSLQGVETQYF	TGTGCCAGCAGCTTACAGGGGGTGGAGACCCAGTACTTC
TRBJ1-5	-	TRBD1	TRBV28	CASSPGQGNQPQHF	TGTGCCAGCAGTCCTGGACAGGGCAATCAGCCCCAGCATTTT
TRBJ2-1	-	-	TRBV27	CASSLSADSSYNEQFF	TGTGCCAGCAGTTTATCGGCGGATAGCTCCTACAATGAGCAGTTCTTC
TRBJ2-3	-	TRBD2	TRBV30	CAWQFLAGGPRDTQYF	TGTGCCTGGCAGTTCCTAGCGGGGGGGCCGCGAGATACGCAGTATTTT
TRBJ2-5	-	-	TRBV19	CASSNTGYLRSQYF	TGTGCCAGTAGTAATACAGGCTACCTTAGGTCCCAGTACTTC
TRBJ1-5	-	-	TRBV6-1	CASSEALQANQPQHF	TGTGCCAGCAGTGAAGCGCTTCAAGCAAATCAGCCCCAGCATTTT
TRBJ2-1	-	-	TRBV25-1	CASSSSDNEQFF	TGTGCCAGCAGTTCGAGCGACAATGAGCAGTTCTTC
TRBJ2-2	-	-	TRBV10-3	CAISDLVEGGTGELFF	TGTGCCATCAGTGATTTGGTGGAGGGAGGCACCGGGGAGCTGTTTTTT
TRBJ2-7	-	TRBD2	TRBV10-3	CAISDAGEFYEQYF	TGTGCCATCAGTGACGCGGGGGAGTTTTACGAGCAGTACTTC
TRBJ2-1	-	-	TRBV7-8	CASSTTGTGYNEQFF	TGTGCCAGCAGCACCACCGGGACTGGATACAATGAGCAGTTCTTC
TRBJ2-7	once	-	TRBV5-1	CASSLAGPGYEQYF	TGCGCCAGCAGCTTGGCCGGTCCGGGCTACGAGCAGTACTTC
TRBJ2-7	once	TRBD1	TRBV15	CATSRDRGTGLYEQYF	TGTGCCACCAGCAGAGATAGGGGGACAGGACTTTACGAGCAGTACTTC
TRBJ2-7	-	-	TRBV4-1	CASSYSRGAYEQYF	TGCGCCAGCAGCTATAGCAGAGGGGCCTACGAGCAGTACTTC
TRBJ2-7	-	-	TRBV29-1	CSVVDRLTYEQYF	TGCAGCGTTGTCGACAGGTTGACCTACGAGCAGTACTTC
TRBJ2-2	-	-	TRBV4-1	CASTLGQNTGELFF	TGCGCCAGCACCCTCGGCCAGAACACCGGGGAGCTGTTTTTT
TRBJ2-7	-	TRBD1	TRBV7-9	CASSDTGTGPYEQYF	TGTGCCAGCAGCGACACCGGGACAGGCCCCTACGAGCAGTACTTC
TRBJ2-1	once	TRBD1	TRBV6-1	CASSQGTGSSYNEQFF	TGTGCCAGCAGTCAAGGGACAGGGAGCTCCTACAATGAGCAGTTCTTC
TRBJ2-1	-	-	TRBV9	CASSVEGVAYNEQFF	TGTGCCAGCAGCGTGGAGGGGGTCGCCTACAATGAGCAGTTCTTC
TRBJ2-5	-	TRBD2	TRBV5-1	CASSLYFASGTSETQYF	TGCGCCAGCAGCTTGTATTTTGCTAGCGGTACCAGCGAGACCCAGTACTTC
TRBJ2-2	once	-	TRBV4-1	CASSWEDPLAGELFF	TGCGCCAGCTCTTGGGAGGACCCCCTAGCCGGGGAGCTGTTTTTT
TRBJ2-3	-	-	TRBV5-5	CASSFPNRETSTDTQYF	TGTGCCAGCAGCTTTCCTAACAGGGAGACTAGCACAGATACGCAGTATTTT
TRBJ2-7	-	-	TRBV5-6	CASSPPGGEYEQYF	TGTGCCAGCAGCCCACCGGGGGGCGAATACGAGCAGTACTTC
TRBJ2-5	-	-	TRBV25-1	CASSELGEQETQYF	TGTGCCAGCAGTGAATTAGGAGAGCAAGAGACCCAGTACTTC
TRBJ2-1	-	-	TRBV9	CASSPEGTILGNEQFF	TGTGCCAGCAGCCCAGAGGGAACCATCCTTGGCAATGAGCAGTTCTTC
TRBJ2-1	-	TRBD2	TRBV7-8	CASSRSGTSGINEQFF	TGTGCCAGCAGCCGATCCGGGACTAGCGGGATTAATGAGCAGTTCTTC
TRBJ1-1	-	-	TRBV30	CACYLPEAFF	TGTGCCTGTTACTTACCCGAAGCTTTCTTT
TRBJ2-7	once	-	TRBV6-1	CASSEGLVGYEQYF	TGTGCCAGCAGTGAAGGACTAGTCGGTTACGAGCAGTACTTC
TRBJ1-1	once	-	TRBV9	CASSAGPEAFF	TGTGCCAGCAGCGCGGGGCCTGAAGCTTTCTTT
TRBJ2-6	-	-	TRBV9	CASSGAASSGANVLTF	TGTGCCAGCAGCGGGGCGGCTAGCTCTGGGGCCAACGTCCTGACTTTC
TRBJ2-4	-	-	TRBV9	CASSEGMENIQYF	TGTGCCAGCAGCGAGGGTATGGAAAACATTCAGTACTTC
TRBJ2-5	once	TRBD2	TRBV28	CASRGLAQETQYF	TGTGCCAGCAGGGGACTAGCCCAAGAGACCCAGTACTTC
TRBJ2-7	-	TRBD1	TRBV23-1	CASSQSGQGRSYEQYF	TGCGCCAGCAGTCAATCGGGACAGGGCCGATCCTACGAGCAGTACTTC
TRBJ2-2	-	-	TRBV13	CASSLATGELFF	TGTGCCAGCAGCTTAGCCACCGGGGAGCTGTTTTTT
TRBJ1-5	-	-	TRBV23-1	CASNPRANSRF	TGCGCCAGCAACCCAAGAGCCAACTCGAGATTT
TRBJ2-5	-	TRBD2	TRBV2	CASSPGLAGALQETQYF	TGTGCCAGCAGTCCAGGACTAGCGGGGGCCCTCCAAGAGACCCAGTACTTC
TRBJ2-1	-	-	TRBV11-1	CASSLTGESQFF	TGTGCCAGCAGCCTAACAGGTGAATCACAGTTCTTC
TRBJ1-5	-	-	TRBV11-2	CASSLGVGSNQPQHF	TGTGCCAGCAGCTTAGGGGTGGGTAGCAATCAGCCCCAGCATTTT
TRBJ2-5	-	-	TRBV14	CASSQVRDGETQYF	TGTGCCAGCAGCCAGGTGCGGGATGGTGAGACCCAGTACTTC
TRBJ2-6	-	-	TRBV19	CASSSKSQSRANVLTF	TGTGCCAGTAGTAGCAAATCACAAAGTCGGGCCAACGTCCTGACTTTC
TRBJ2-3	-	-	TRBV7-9	CASSLQPSITDTQYF	TGTGCCAGCAGCCTACAGCCGTCTATCACAGATACGCAGTATTTT
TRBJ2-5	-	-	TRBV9	CASSAWSDSRETQYF	TGTGCCAGCAGCGCCTGGAGCGACTCCCGAGAGACCCAGTACTTC